The 10 T cell receptor beta chains reported below all come from one sample, sequenced in a study of T cells generated in artificial thymic organoids. Separate semi-nested PCRs amplified TCRalpha and TCRbeta libraries using constant-region reverse primers in TRAC or TRBC. TCRdb itself ran the 5' RACE reads through MiXCR, one entry per CDR3 protein. The sample shows 6,500 to 8,500 distinct CDR3 sequences, roughly a quarter of them seen only once. Their cognate antigens are unknown. Human HSPCs were combined with MS5 stroma expressing human DLL1. Residual T cells were removed by FACS sorting CD34+CD3- progenitor cells before seeding the organoids. The sequenced sample consisted of naive CD8+ T cells grown in artificial thymic organoids from cord blood stem and progenitor cells. Subset meaning: CD3+TCRalphabeta+CD8SP T cells; for blood, CD45RO-CCR7+ naive CD8+ T cells. The receptors derive from a human donor who gave cord blood stem cells for thymic organoid culture, a cardiac surgery patient who gave postnatal thymus, or a blood donor (not recorded which).

This clonotype is termed medium-sized. The rearrangement joins TRBV27 to TRBJ2-7; no clear D gene. With 2 bases removed from V and 0 bases from J, the gap between germline ends came to 5 bases. The germline CDR1 and CDR2 sequences are MNHEY and SMNVEV (reference sequence). The CDR3 is made up of 13 amino acids. Here the CDR3 reads CASSLGCSYEQYF. Written as DNA, the CDR3 is TGTGCCAGCAGTTTAGGCTGCTCCTACGAGCAGTACTTC.

In its sample, this clonotype ranks as medium-sized. The chain links TRBV29-1 to TRBJ1-2; D is unclear. The ends were cut back, 0 bases at V and 4 bases at J, with 12 bases in the middle. Germline V gene data show CDR1 as SQVTM and CDR2 as ANQGSEA. The CDR3 loop spans 14 amino acids. CDR3 DNA: TGCAGCGTTGAAGAAAGAGGGCTGTTCTATGGCTACACCTTC. Translating gives CSVEERGLFYGYTF.

A remark on this clonotype: A read error is possible here, since a much larger clone lies one base away. The V call is TRBV4-3, the J call TRBJ2-7; 7 nucleotides line up with TRBD2. Germline assignment: CDR1 LGHNA and CDR2 YSLEER. The CDR3 runs 15 residues. The CDR3 bases are TGCGCCAGCAGCCAATCCCTTCGGGACTACTACGGGCAGTACTTC. As protein: CASSQSLRDYYGQYF.

The chain joins TRBV5-1 to TRBJ2-2; 12 bases map to TRBD2. J lost 4 bases, V lost 4 bases, and 11 bases had no gene match. CDR1 is SGHRS, CDR2 YFSETQ, per germline. This CDR3 region has 18 residues. As DNA, the CDR3 is TGCGCCAGCAGCCTTTTGACTAGCGGGGGACCCCTCACCGGGGAGCTGTTTTTT. Amino acids: CASSLLTSGGPLTGELFF.

This rearrangement joins TRBV10-3 to TRBJ2-5; D is perhaps TRBD1 (6 bases). The V end lost 1 base, the J end lost 7 bases, and 13 bases lay between the germline ends. The CDR3 has 14 amino acids. The V gene's germline CDR1 is ENHRY and CDR2 SYGVKD. The CDR3, as DNA: TGTGCCATCAGTGAGTACAGGGTTCCCAGGACCCAGTACTTC. Translation: CAISEYRVPRTQYF.

The gene calls are TRBV20-1 and TRBJ2-1, with 7 positions matching TRBD2. V lost 3 bases to trimming and J lost 9 bases; unmatched junction nucleotides: 11. The CDR3 extends over 14 amino acids. Looked up from germline, CDR1 is DFQATT and CDR2 is SNEGSKA (reference sequence). The CDR3 nucleotides are TGCAGTGCTAGCCTCTCGGGAGGAGTCACTGAGCAGTTCTTC. Translating it yields CSASLSGGVTEQFF.

The chain couples TRBV5-1 to TRBJ1-6; tentatively, D is TRBD1 (5 bases). Trimming shortened V by 4 bases and J by 10 bases, and 15 bases separated the two germline ends. This CDR3 has 14 amino acids. CDR1 and CDR2 from the germline V gene are SGHRS and YFSETQ. The CDR3, as DNA: TGCGCCAGCAGCCTGGGGCAGGGTGGGTCACCCCTCCACTTT. It translates to CASSLGQGGSPLHF.

This clonotype counts as medium-sized (0.01 to 0.1%). V usage is TRBV4-3 and J usage is TRBJ1-6; D ambiguous. This CDR3 is built from 16 residues. The ends were cut back, 1 base at V and 0 bases at J, with 7 bases in the middle. Germline V gene data show CDR1 as LGHNA and CDR2 as YSLEER. DNA of the CDR3: TGCGCCAGCAGCCAAGGCGGCCACTCCTATAATTCACCCCTCCACTTT. Translated: CASSQGGHSYNSPLHF.

This clonotype was detected only a few times. The chain has TRBV19 and TRBJ2-3; maybe TRBD1 (6 bases). The CDR3 totals 14 residues. The germline V and J ends were trimmed by 7 bases and 4 bases, with 15 bases remaining between them. CDR1 and CDR2 from the germline V gene are LNHDA and SQIVND (reference sequence). The CDR3 loop reads CASKAGVQADTQYF. CDR3 bases: TGTGCCAGTAAAGCAGGGGTGCAGGCAGATACGCAGTATTTT.

Comments on this clonotype: This may arise from a read error, as a much more abundant clone is one base away. The chain is built from TRBV28 and TRBJ2-3; TRBD1 might be the D (5 bases). Germline CDR1 MDHEN, CDR2 SYDVKM. This CDR3 contains 15 residues. V dropped 8 bases and J dropped 0 bases, with 15 bases sitting between them. CDR3 protein: CASSNRPLSTDTQYF. DNA for the CDR3: TGTGCCAGCTCCAACAGGCCACTTAGCACAGATACGCAGTATTTT. The full variable domain, its missing parts supplied by reference TRBV28 and TRBJ2-3, is DVKVTQSSRYLVKRTGEKVFLECVQDMDHENMFWYRQDPGLGLRLIYFSYDVKMKEKGDIPEGYSVSREKKERFSLILESASTNQTSMYLCASSNRPLSTDTQYFGPGTRLTVL.